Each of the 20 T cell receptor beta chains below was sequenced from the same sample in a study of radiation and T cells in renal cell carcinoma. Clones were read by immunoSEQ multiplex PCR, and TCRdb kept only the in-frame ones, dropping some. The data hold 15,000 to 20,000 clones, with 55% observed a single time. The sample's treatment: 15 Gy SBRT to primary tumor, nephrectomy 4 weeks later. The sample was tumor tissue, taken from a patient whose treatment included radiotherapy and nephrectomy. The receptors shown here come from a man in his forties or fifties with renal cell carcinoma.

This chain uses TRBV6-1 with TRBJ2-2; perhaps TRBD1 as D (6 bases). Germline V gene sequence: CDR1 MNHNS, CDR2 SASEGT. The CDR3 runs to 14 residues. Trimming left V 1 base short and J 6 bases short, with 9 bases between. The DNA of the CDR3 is TGTGCCAGCAGTGAAGGAGGGGGAGCCGGGGAGCTGTTTTTT. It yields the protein CASSEGGGAGELFF.

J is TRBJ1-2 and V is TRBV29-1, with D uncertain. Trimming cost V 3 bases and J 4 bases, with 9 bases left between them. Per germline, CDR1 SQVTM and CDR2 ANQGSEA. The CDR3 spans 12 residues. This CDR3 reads CSVEISAYGYTF. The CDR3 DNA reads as TGCAGCGTTGAGATTTCAGCCTATGGCTACACCTTC. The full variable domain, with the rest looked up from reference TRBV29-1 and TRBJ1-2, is SAVISQKPSRDICQRGTSLTIQCQVDSQVTMMFWYRQQPGQSLTLIATANQGSEATYESGFVIDKFPISRPNLTFSTLTVSNMSPEDSSIYLCSVEISAYGYTFGSGTRLTVV.

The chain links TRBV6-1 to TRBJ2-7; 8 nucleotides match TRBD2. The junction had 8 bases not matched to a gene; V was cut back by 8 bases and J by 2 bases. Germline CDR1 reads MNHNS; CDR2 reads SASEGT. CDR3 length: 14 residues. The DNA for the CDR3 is TGTGCCAGCGCGAGGGCGGGGGGTACCTACGAGCAGTACTTC. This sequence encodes CASARAGGTYEQYF.

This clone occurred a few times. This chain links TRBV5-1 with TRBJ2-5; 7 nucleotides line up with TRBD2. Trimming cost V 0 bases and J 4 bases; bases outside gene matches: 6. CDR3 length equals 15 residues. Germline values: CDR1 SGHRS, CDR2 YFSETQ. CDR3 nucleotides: TGCGCCAGCAGCTTGGGCGCGGGAGCGGGAGAGACCCAGTACTTC. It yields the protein CASSLGAGAGETQYF.

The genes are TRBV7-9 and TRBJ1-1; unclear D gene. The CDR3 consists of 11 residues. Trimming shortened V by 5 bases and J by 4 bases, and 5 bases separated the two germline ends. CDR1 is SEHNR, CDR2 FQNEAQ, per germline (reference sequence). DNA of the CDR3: TGTGCCAGCAGCCGGACCACTGAAGCTTTCTTT. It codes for CASSRTTEAFF. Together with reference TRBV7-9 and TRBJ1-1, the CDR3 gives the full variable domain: DTGVSQNPRHKITKRGQNVTFRCDPISEHNRLYWYRQTLGQGPEFLTYFQNEAQLEKSRLLSDRFSAERPKGSFSTLEIQRTEQGDSAMYLCASSRTTEAFFGQGTRLTVV.

The chain's CDR3 is CASSWGGTSGIDTQYF. DNA for the CDR3: TGTGCCAGCAGCTGGGGCGGGACTAGCGGGATAGATACGCAGTATTTT. The chain recombines TRBV11-3 with TRBJ2-3; TRBD2 aligns across 13 bases. The CDR3 runs to 16 residues. Germline-derived CDR1 and CDR2 are SGHNT and YENEEA. V dropped 4 bases and J dropped 5; count of bases not matched to a gene: 6.

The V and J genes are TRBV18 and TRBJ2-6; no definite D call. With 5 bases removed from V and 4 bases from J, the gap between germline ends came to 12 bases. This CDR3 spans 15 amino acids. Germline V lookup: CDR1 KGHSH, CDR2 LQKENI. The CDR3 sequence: CASSDLLLGANVLTF. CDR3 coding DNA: TGTGCCAGCTCAGACCTTCTACTGGGGGCCAACGTCCTGACTTTC.

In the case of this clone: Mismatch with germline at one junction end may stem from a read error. CDR3 amino acids: CASSYSRKGRGAVF. The CDR3 coding sequence is TGTGCCAGCAGTTACTCGAGGAAGGGGCGGGGAGCTGTTTTT. This sequence joins TRBV6-5 and TRBJ2-2; TRBD2 is a possible D gene (6 bases). The CDR3 runs 14 residues. Per the germline V gene, CDR1 is MNHEY and CDR2 is SVGAGI.

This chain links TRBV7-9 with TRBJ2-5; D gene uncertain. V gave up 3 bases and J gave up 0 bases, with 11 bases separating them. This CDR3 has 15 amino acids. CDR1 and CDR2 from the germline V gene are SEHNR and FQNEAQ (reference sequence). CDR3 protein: CASSLLGGHQETQYF. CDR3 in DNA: TGTGCCAGCAGCTTGTTGGGCGGACACCAAGAGACCCAGTACTTC.

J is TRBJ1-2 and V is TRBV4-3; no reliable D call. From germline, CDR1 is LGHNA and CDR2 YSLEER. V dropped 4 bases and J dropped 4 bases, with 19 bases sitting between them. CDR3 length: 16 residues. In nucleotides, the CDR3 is TGCGCCAGCAGCCCGAACTGGAAGGGCTCGGGCTATGGCTACACCTTC. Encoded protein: CASSPNWKGSGYGYTF.

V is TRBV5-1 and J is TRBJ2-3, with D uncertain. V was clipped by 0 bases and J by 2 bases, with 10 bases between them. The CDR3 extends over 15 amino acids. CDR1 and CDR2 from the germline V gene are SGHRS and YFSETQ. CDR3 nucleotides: TGCGCCAGCAGCTTGGACGTCGGGTCCACAGATACGCAGTATTTT. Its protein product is CASSLDVGSTDTQYF.

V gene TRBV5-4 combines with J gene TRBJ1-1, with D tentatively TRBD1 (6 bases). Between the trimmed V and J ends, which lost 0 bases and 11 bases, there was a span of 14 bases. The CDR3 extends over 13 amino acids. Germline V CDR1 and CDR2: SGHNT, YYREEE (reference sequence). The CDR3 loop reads CASSLERGDGAFF. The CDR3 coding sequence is TGTGCCAGCAGCTTGGAAAGGGGGGACGGGGCTTTCTTT. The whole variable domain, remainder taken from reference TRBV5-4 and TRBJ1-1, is ETGVTQSPTHLIKTRGQQVTLRCSSQSGHNTVSWYQQALGQGPQFIFQYYREEENGRGNFPPRFSGLQFPNYSSELNVNALELDDSALYLCASSLERGDGAFFGQGTRLTVV.

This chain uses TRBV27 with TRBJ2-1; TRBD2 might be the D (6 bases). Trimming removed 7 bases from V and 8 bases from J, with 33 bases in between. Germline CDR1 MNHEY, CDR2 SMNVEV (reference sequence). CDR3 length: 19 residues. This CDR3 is CASIGLVGPARGTYHEQFF. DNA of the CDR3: TGTGCCAGCATTGGGTTGGTGGGGCCAGCACGGGGGACTTACCATGAGCAGTTCTTC.

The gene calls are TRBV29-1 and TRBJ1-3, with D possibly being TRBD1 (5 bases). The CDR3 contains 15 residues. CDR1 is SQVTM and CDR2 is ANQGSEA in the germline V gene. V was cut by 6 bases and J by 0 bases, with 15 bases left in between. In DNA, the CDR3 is TGCAGCGTGGGGAATGTAGGGGTCTCTGGAAACACCATATATTTT. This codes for CSVGNVGVSGNTIYF.

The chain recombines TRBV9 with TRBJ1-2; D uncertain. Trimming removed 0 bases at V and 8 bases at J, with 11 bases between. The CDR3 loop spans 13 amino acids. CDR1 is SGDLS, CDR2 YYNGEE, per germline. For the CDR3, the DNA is TGTGCCAGCAGCGTAGACGGGCAGAGGGGCTACACCTTC. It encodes CASSVDGQRGYTF. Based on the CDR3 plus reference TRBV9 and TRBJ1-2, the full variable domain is DSGVTQTPKHLITATGQRVTLRCSPRSGDLSVYWYQQSLDQGLQFLIQYYNGEERAKGNILERFSAQQFPDLHSELNLSSLELGDSALYFCASSVDGQRGYTFGSGTRLTVV.

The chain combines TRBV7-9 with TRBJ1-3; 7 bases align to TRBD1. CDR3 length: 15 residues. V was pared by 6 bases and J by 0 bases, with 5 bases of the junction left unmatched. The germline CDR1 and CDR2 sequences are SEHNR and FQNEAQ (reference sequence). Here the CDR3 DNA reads TGTGCCAGCAGTAATCAGGGGGACTCTGGAAACACCATATATTTT. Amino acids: CASSNQGDSGNTIYF. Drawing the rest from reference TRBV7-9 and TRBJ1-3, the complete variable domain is DTGVSQNPRHKITKRGQNVTFRCDPISEHNRLYWYRQTLGQGPEFLTYFQNEAQLEKSRLLSDRFSAERPKGSFSTLEIQRTEQGDSAMYLCASSNQGDSGNTIYFGEGSWLTVV.

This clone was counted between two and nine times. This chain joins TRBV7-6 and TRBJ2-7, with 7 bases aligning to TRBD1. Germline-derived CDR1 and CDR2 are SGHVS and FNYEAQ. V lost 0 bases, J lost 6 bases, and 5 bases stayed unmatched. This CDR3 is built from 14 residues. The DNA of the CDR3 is TGTGCCAGCAGCTTAGCGCCGTCAGGGGGCGAGCAGTACTTC. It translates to CASSLAPSGGEQYF.

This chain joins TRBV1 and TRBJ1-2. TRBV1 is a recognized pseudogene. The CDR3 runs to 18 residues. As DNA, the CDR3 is TGCACCAGCAGCCCCGGGATATTCACAGAGGACCCCAACTATGGCTACACCTTC. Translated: CTSSPGIFTEDPNYGYTF.

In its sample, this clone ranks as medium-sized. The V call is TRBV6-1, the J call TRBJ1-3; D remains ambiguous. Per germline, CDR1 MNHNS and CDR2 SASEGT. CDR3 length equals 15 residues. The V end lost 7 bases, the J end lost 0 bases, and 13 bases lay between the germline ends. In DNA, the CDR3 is TGTGCCAGCAAGCCCGATCCCGTCTCTGGAAACACCATATATTTT. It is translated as CASKPDPVSGNTIYF.

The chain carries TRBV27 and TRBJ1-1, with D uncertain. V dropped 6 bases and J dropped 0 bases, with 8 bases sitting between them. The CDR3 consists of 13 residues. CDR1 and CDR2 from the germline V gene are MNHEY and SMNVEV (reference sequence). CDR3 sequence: CASRDQLNTEAFF. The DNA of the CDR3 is TGTGCCAGCAGAGACCAGTTGAACACTGAAGCTTTCTTT.